A selection of T cell receptor beta chains follows, all from one sample in a study of T cell responses to AZD1222 COVID-19 vaccine. The table came from immunoSEQ multiplex PCR; TCRdb's copy has only in-frame clones and leaves some out. The repertoire holds 100,000 or so clones, 90% seen once, with about 1.5% in the top ten. This specimen was peripheral blood, taken on day 0 of AZD1222 vaccination. All receptors come from an adult in good health. Both conserved end residues are part of each CDR3. D genes are given only for firm matches. Only some rows state a clone size, as once, few, many or a class for expanded clones.

v_call	clone_size	j_call	d_call	cdr3_aa	cdr3_nt
TRBV6-6	once	TRBJ2-1	TRBD2	CASSGPGLAGYNEQFF	TGTGCCAGCAGTGGCCCGGGACTAGCGGGGTACAATGAGCAGTTCTTC
TRBV24-1	.	TRBJ1-2	.	CATSDDRRSEGGYTF	TGTGCCACCAGTGATGACAGGCGGTCGGAAGGGGGCTACACCTTC
TRBV6-5	.	TRBJ1-1	.	CASSFTRLTEAFF	TGTGCCAGCAGTTTCACCCGACTCACTGAAGCTTTCTTT
TRBV7-2	.	TRBJ1-4	TRBD1	CASSSGQGGEATNEKLFF	TGTGCCAGCAGCTCGGGACAGGGCGGGGAGGCAACTAATGAAAAACTGTTTTTT
TRBV9	.	TRBJ2-3	.	CASSVVADTQYF	TGTGCCAGCAGCGTAGTGGCAGATACGCAGTATTTT
TRBV30	.	TRBJ1-1	.	CAWATGVNTEAFF	TGTGCCTGGGCGACAGGAGTGAACACTGAAGCTTTCTTT
TRBV24-1	.	TRBJ2-3	.	CATSRGSTDTQYF	TGTGCCACCAGTAGAGGAAGCACAGATACGCAGTATTTT
TRBV28	.	TRBJ1-5	.	CASSLRQFYSNQPQHF	TGTGCCAGCAGTTTGAGGCAGTTTTATAGCAATCAGCCCCAGCATTTT
TRBV5-1	.	TRBJ1-1	.	CASSFSQSDTEAFF	TGCGCCAGCAGCTTCTCCCAATCGGACACTGAAGCTTTCTTT
TRBV10-3	.	TRBJ1-5	.	CAISELGGNQPQHF	TGTGCCATCAGTGAGTTGGGTGGTAATCAGCCCCAGCATTTT
TRBV18	few	TRBJ2-1	.	CASSPPFGDEQFF	TGTGCCAGCTCACCACCTTTCGGTGATGAGCAGTTCTTC
TRBV11-3	.	TRBJ2-7	.	CARTGSEQYF	TGTGCCAGAACAGGGAGCGAGCAGTACTTC
TRBV7-9	.	TRBJ1-1	.	CASSLAQQDTEAFF	TGTGCCAGCAGCTTAGCCCAGCAAGACACTGAAGCTTTCTTT